A single sample gave rise to the 14 T cell receptor beta chains below, sequenced in a study of persistence of HIV-infected CD4 T cells. The stimulus was an HIV-1 Gag 15-mer peptide pool, 0.85 to 1 ug/peptide/mL. Sorted nonresponding memory CD4+ T cells were CD40L-negative, CD69-negative, CD45RO-high. The immunoSEQ assay was version 4, run in survey mode. Profiling relied on immunoSEQ multiplex PCR, and the TCRdb table lists in-frame clones only, not all of them. The table includes about 40,000 clones, roughly 74% detected once. Their antigens are not known. The sequenced sample was CD4+ T cells sorted from PBMCs after approximately 19-hour stimulation, obtained from a patient who received antiretroviral therapy. The receptors originated from an adult man with HIV who was CMV-seropositive.

V is TRBV18 and J is TRBJ2-7; 9 bases agree with TRBD1. The germline V gene encodes CDR1 KGHSH and CDR2 LQKENI. V lost 3 bases to trimming and J lost 5 bases; unmatched junction nucleotides: 8. CDR3 length: 15 residues. The CDR3 sequence: CASSPNRGQGDEQYF. The CDR3 nucleotides are TGTGCCAGCTCACCTAACAGGGGGCAAGGCGACGAGCAGTACTTC.

V usage is TRBV5-5 and J usage is TRBJ2-7; a possible D gene is TRBD2 (5 bases). V lost 4 bases and J lost 2, with 16 bases in between. The V gene's germline CDR1 is SGHKS and CDR2 YYEKEE (reference sequence). The length of the CDR3 is 15 residues. The CDR3 DNA sequence: TGTGCCAGCAGCCACCTGTCCGGGGAAACCTACGAGCAGTACTTC. This gives the protein CASSHLSGETYEQYF.

The gene calls are TRBV5-6 and TRBJ1-1; no firm D call. The germline CDR1 and CDR2 sequences are SGHDT and YYEEEE. V lost 0 bases to trimming and J lost 0 bases, with 9 bases between them. The CDR3 is 15 residues long. The CDR3 loop is CASSLGVLVNTEAFF. In DNA, the CDR3 is TGTGCCAGCAGCTTGGGCGTCCTAGTGAACACTGAAGCTTTCTTT.

The count of this clone is one. This chain connects TRBV3-1 (or the pseudogene TRBV3-2) to TRBJ1-2; 7 bases line up with TRBD1. Germline V lookup: CDR1 LGHDT, CDR2 YNNKEL (reference sequence). CDR3 length equals 14 residues. Germline trimming cut 3 bases from V and 8 bases from J; bases unmatched to any gene: 9. CDR3 amino acids: CASSQADREFGYTF. The CDR3, as DNA: TGTGCCAGCAGCCAGGCCGACAGGGAGTTCGGCTACACCTTC.

J is TRBJ1-5 and V is TRBV20-1, with a weak D call TRBD1 (6 bases). This CDR3 has 15 amino acids. V was clipped by 3 bases and J by 0 bases, with 12 bases between them. Germline V lookup: CDR1 DFQATT, CDR2 SNEGSKA (reference sequence). The CDR3 bases are TGCAGTGCTAGTGGGGGCCAGGGTAGCAATCAGCCCCAGCATTTT. This encodes CSASGGQGSNQPQHF.

The chain uses TRBV27 and TRBJ1-6, with 7 bases fitting TRBD1. J was trimmed by 7 bases and V by 7 bases; bases with no gene match: 7. This CDR3 region has 14 residues. Germline V gives CDR1 MNHEY, CDR2 SMNVEV (reference sequence). This CDR3 reads CASTLTGTNSPLHF. CDR3 nucleotides: TGTGCCAGCACTCTGACAGGGACCAATTCACCCCTCCACTTT.

This clone was recorded a few times. This chain uses TRBV6-5 with TRBJ1-2; D is possibly TRBD1 (5 bases). The CDR3 contains 13 residues. Trimming left V 5 bases short and J 4 bases short, with 11 bases between. Per germline, CDR1 MNHEY and CDR2 SVGAGI. The CDR3 DNA sequence: TGTGCCAGCAGTAGCGAGGGACTCTATGGCTACACCTTC. Its translation is CASSSEGLYGYTF.

This clone has just a few counts. The V call is TRBV27, the J call TRBJ1-5; the D is unclear. This CDR3 spans 17 amino acids. Germline CDR1 MNHEY, CDR2 SMNVEV (reference sequence). V was shortened by 8 bases and J by 4 bases, with 24 bases between the two germline ends. The chain's CDR3 is CASGFLVGQSYNQPQHF. DNA of the CDR3: TGTGCCAGCGGGTTTTTGGTGGGTCAGAGCTATAATCAGCCCCAGCATTTT.

This clone occurred once. CDR3 nucleotides: TGTGCCAGCAGCTTAAGGGGTCGAACCTACACCGGGGAGCTGTTTTTT. Protein: CASSLRGRTYTGELFF. This chain joins TRBV7-9 and TRBJ2-2; tentatively, D is TRBD1 (5 bases). Between the trimmed V and J ends, which lost 2 bases and 3 bases, there was a span of 13 bases. This CDR3 has 16 amino acids. The V gene's germline CDR1 is SEHNR and CDR2 FQNEAQ (reference sequence).

CDR3 region: CASSQETSGVREQYF. The CDR3 DNA reads TGTGCCAGCAGCCAAGAGACTAGCGGGGTTAGGGAGCAGTACTTC. J is TRBJ2-7 and V is TRBV3-1 (or the pseudogene TRBV3-2), with TRBD2 identical over 11 bases. V shed 0 bases and J 7 bases; nucleotides not matched to a gene: 5. Germline V gene data show CDR1 as LGHDT and CDR2 as YNNKEL (reference sequence). The CDR3 has 15 amino acids.

This chain uses TRBV5-1 with TRBJ1-1; D might be TRBD1 (5 bases). This CDR3 contains 15 residues. Germline CDR1 SGHRS, CDR2 YFSETQ. The germline V and J ends were trimmed by 3 bases and 0 bases, with 12 bases remaining between them. The CDR3 loop is CASSSQGQMNTEAFF. Written as DNA, the CDR3 is TGCGCCAGCAGCTCCCAGGGTCAAATGAACACTGAAGCTTTCTTT. Using reference TRBV5-1 and TRBJ1-1 for the parts outside the CDR3, the full variable domain is KAGVTQTPRYLIKTRGQQVTLSCSPISGHRSVSWYQQTPGQGLQFLFEYFSETQRNKGNFPGRFSGRQFSNSRSEMNVSTLELGDSALYLCASSSQGQMNTEAFFGQGTRLTVV.

The chain has TRBV4-3 and TRBJ1-4; D ambiguous. The CDR3 is made up of 15 amino acids. V lost 0 bases, J lost 1 base, and 6 bases lay in between. Germline values: CDR1 LGHNA, CDR2 YSLEER. CDR3 sequence: CASSQELRTNEKLFF. CDR3 sequence (DNA): TGCGCCAGCAGCCAAGAGTTAAGAACTAATGAAAAACTGTTTTTT.

This clone was seen a handful of times. The V gene is TRBV19, the J gene TRBJ2-5; 9 bases are a match to TRBD1. The germline V gene encodes CDR1 LNHDA and CDR2 SQIVND (reference sequence). J was trimmed by 4 bases and V by 7 bases; bases with no gene match: 13. This CDR3 region has 16 residues. The CDR3: CASTPRQGGWAETQYF. Written as DNA, the CDR3 is TGTGCCAGTACCCCAAGACAGGGGGGCTGGGCAGAGACCCAGTACTTC.

This rearrangement joins TRBV4-1 to TRBJ2-3, with 9 bases that match TRBD2. V dropped 2 bases and J dropped 6; count of bases not matched to a gene: 12. CDR3 length: 17 residues. The germline gives CDR1 MGHRA, CDR2 YSYEKL. CDR3 bases: TGCGCCAGCAGCCAATCGTCCCTGCGGGGGGGCGGGGATACGCAGTATTTT. Amino acid sequence: CASSQSSLRGGGDTQYF.